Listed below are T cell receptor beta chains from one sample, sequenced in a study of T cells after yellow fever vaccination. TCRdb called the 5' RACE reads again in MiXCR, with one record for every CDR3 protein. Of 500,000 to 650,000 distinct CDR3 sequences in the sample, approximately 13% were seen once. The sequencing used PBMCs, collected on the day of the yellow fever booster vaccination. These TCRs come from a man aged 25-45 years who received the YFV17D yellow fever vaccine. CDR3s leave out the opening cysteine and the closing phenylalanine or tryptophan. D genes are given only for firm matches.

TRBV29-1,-,SVLVLGETQY
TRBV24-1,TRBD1,ATSDPTGTGDEQY
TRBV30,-,AWSVAGIFHQPQH
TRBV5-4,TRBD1,ASSTAQDRAGANVLT
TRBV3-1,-,ASSQDRKTQY
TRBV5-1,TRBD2,ASSFSGPSTDTQY
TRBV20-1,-,SARKGSHQETQY
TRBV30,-,AWIPRSQETQY
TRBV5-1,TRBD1,ASSPGQVNTEAF
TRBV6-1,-,ASRNQGTGNQPQH
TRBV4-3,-,ASSQDRRDTEAF
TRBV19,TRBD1,ASSPRDSGQNGYT
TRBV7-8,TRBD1,ASSPLRGLAGNTIY
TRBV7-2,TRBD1,ASSMDRREQY
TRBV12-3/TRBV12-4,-,ASSLLRSYEQY
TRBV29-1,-,SVRGTTASSGNTIY
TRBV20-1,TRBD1,SALQGAQNQPQH
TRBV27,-,ASSWGTGELF
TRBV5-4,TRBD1,ASSFSGTGVSGNTIY
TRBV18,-,ASSPGQVGETQY
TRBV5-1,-,ASSLMDTNYGYT
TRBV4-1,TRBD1,ASSQSVTGSYNEQF
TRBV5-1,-,ASRAGDYQTDTQY
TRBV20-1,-,SAGSVHEQF
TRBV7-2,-,ASSPAGTTDTQY
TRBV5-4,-,ASSLLGGWGETQY
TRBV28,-,ASSHGGPTPYNEQF
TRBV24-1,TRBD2,ATSDSTSGSYNEQF
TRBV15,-,ATRSQGEEKLF
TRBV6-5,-,ASSYSRGPDTQY